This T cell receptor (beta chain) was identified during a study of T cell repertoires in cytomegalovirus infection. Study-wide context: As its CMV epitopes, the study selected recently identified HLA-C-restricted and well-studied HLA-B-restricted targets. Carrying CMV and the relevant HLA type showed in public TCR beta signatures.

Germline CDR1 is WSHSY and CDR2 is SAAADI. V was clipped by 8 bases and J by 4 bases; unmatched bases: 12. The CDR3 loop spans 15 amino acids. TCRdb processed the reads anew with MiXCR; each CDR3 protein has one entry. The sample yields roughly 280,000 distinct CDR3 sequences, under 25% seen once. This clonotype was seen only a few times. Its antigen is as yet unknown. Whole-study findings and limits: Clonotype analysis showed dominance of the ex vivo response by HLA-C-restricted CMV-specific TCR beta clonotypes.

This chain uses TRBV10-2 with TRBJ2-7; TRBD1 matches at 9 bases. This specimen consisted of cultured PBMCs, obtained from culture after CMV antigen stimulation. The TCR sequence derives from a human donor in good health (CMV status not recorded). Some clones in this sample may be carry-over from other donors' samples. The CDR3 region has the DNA TGCGCCAGCTCCTCAGAAGGGACAGGGCTATACGAGCAGTACTTC. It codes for CASSSEGTGLYEQYF.